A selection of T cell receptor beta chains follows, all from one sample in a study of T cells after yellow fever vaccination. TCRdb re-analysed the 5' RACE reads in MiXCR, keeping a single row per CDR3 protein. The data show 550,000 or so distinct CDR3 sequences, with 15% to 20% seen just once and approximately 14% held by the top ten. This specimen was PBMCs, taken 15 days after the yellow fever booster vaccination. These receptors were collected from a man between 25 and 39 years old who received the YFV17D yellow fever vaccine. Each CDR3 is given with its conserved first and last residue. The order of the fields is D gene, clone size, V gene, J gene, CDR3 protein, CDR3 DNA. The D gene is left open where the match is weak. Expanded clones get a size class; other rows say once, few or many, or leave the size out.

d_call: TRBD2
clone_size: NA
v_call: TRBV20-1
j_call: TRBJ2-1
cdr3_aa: CSASRGSSGNNEQFF
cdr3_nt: TGCAGTGCTAGTAGGGGGTCTAGCGGGAACAATGAGCAGTTCTTC

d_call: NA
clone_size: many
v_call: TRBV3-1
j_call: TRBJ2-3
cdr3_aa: CASSPTLEDTQYF
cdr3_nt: TGTGCCAGCAGCCCTACTTTGGAGGATACGCAGTATTTT

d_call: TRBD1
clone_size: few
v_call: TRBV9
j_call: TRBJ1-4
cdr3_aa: CASSVGLTGTGDEKLFF
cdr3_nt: TGTGCCAGCAGCGTGGGTTTGACCGGGACAGGGGATGAAAAACTGTTTTTT

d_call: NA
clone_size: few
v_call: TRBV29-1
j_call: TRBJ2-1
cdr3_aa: CSVHDPGWAMGEQFF
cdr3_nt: TGCAGCGTTCACGACCCTGGTTGGGCAATGGGTGAGCAGTTCTTC

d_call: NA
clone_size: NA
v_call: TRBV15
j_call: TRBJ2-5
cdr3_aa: CATSGGQRVGTQYF
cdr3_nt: TGTGCCACCAGTGGGGGGCAAAGAGTGGGGACCCAGTACTTC

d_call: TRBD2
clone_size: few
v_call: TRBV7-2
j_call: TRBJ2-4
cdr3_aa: CASSLALAGGDIQYF
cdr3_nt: TGTGCCAGCAGCTTAGCACTAGCGGGAGGAGACATTCAGTACTTC

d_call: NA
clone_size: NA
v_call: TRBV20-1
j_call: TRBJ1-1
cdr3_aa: CSASTDTEAFF
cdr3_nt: TGCAGTGCTTCAACCGACACTGAAGCTTTCTTT

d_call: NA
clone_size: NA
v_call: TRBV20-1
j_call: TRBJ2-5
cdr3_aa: CSAHHPRPNQETQYF
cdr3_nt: TGCAGTGCCCACCACCCCCGACCGAACCAAGAGACCCAGTACTTC

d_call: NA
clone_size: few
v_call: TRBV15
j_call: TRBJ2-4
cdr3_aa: CATSRDGRLAKNIQYF
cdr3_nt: TGTGCCACCAGCAGAGACGGAAGACTAGCCAAAAACATTCAGTACTTC

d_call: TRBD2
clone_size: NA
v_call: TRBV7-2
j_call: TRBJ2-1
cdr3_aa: CASSYPSGGKFF
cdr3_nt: TGTGCCAGCAGCTATCCTAGCGGGGGCAAGTTCTTC

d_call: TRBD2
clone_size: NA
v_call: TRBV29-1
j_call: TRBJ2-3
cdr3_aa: CSVGLAGGDTQYF
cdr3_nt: TGCAGCGTCGGACTAGCGGGAGGAGATACGCAGTATTTT

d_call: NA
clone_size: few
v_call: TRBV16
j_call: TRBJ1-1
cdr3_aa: CASSQASAVLNTEAFF
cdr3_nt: TGTGCCAGCAGCCAAGCATCGGCTGTATTGAACACTGAAGCTTTCTTT

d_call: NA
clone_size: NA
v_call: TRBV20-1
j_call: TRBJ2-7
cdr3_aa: CSATSGDPYEQYF
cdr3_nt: TGCAGTGCTACCTCAGGGGACCCCTACGAGCAGTACTTC

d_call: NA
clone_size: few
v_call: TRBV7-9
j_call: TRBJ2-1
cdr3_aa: CASSKSRTGSSYNEQFF
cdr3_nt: TGTGCCAGCAGCAAATCACGGACGGGGAGCTCCTACAATGAGCAGTTCTTC

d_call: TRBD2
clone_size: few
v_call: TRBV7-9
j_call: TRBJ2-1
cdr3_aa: CASSLGPSGYNEQFF
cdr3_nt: TGTGCCAGCAGCTTAGGGCCTAGCGGATACAATGAGCAGTTCTTC

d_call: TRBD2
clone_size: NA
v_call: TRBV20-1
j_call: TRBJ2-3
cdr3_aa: CSARDGAGVLRTDTQYF
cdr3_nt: TGCAGTGCTAGAGATGGGGCGGGAGTTCTGCGCACAGATACGCAGTATTTT

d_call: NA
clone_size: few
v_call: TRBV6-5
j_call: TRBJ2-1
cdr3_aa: CASSYGRYNEQFF
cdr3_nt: TGTGCCAGCAGTTACGGGCGTTACAATGAGCAGTTCTTC

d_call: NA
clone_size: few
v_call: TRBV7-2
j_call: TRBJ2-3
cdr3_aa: CASSLVSITDTQYF
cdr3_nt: TGTGCCAGCAGCTTAGTCTCGATCACAGATACGCAGTATTTT

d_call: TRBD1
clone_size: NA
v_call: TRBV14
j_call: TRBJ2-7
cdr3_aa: CASSRLPGQSSYEQYF
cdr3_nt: TGTGCCAGCAGCCGCCTACCGGGACAGAGCTCCTACGAGCAGTACTTC

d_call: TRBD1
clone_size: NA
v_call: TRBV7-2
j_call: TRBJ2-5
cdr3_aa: CASSLRFRGRYQETQYF
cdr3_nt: TGTGCCAGCAGCTTAAGGTTCAGGGGGCGATACCAAGAGACCCAGTACTTC

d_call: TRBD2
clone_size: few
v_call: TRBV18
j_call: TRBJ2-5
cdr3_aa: CASSPGTSYQETQYF
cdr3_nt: TGTGCCAGCTCACCGGGGACTAGCTATCAAGAGACCCAGTACTTC

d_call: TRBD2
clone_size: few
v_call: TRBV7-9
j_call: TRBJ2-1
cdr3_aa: CASSSNSGRAPEQFF
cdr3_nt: TGTGCCAGCAGCTCGAATAGCGGGAGGGCCCCTGAGCAGTTCTTC

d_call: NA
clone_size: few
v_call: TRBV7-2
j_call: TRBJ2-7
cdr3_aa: CASGGRELYEQYF
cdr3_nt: TGTGCCAGCGGCGGGCGTGAGCTCTACGAGCAGTACTTC

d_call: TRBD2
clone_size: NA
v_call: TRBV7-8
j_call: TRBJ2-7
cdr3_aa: CASRAGTSHYEQYF
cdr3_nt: TGTGCCAGCAGAGCAGGGACTAGTCACTACGAGCAGTACTTC

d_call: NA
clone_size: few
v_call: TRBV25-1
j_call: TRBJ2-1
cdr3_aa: CASSDGYEQFF
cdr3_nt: TGTGCCAGCAGTGATGGCTATGAGCAGTTCTTC

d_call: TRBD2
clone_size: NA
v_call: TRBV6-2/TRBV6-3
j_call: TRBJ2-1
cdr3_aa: CASSYGTSGRREQFF
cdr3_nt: TGTGCCAGCAGTTATGGGACTAGCGGGAGGCGGGAGCAGTTCTTC

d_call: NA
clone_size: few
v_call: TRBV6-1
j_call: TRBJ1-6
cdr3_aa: CASKRGWGNSPLHF
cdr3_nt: TGTGCCAGCAAGCGGGGGTGGGGTAATTCACCCCTCCACTTT

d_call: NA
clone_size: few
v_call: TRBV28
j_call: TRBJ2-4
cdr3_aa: CASNPGGDIQYF
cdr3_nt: TGTGCCAGCAACCCAGGAGGTGACATTCAGTACTTC

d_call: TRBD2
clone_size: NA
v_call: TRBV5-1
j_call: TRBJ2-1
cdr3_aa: CASSFSGGGNEQFF
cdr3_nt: TGCGCCAGCAGTTTCAGCGGGGGTGGCAATGAGCAGTTCTTC

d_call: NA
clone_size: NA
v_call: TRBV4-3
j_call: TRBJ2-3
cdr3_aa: CASSQEPVGTDTQYF
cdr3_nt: TGCGCCAGCAGCCAAGAACCCGTGGGCACAGATACGCAGTATTTT

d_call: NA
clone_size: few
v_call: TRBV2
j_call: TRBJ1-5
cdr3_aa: CASSEGDGSNQPQHF
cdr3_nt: TGTGCCAGCAGTGAAGGGGATGGCAGCAATCAGCCCCAGCATTTT

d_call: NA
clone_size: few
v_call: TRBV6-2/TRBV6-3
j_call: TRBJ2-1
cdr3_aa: CASSYRGGTYLYNEQFF
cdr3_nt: TGTGCCAGCAGTTACAGGGGGGGGACTTACCTCTACAATGAGCAGTTCTTC